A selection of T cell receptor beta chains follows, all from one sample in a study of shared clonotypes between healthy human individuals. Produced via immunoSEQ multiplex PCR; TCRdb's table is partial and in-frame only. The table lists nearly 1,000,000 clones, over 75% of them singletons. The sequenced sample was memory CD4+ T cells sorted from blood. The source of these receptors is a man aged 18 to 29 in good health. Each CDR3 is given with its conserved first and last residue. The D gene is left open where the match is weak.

CDR3 protein: CASSLDIDRGDTQYF; D gene: TRBD1; V gene: TRBV7-9; J gene: TRBJ2-3
CDR3 protein: CASSPFRGRDEKLFF; D gene: TRBD1; V gene: TRBV18; J gene: TRBJ1-4
CDR3 protein: CASSGDEGYTF; D gene: -; V gene: TRBV6-6; J gene: TRBJ1-2
CDR3 protein: CASSENRWGSGANVLTF; D gene: -; V gene: TRBV10-2; J gene: TRBJ2-6
CDR3 protein: CASSSGLAGNNEQFF; D gene: TRBD2; V gene: TRBV7-2; J gene: TRBJ2-1
CDR3 protein: CASREDLRNSPLHF; D gene: -; V gene: TRBV19; J gene: TRBJ1-6
CDR3 protein: CASSLTGPYEQYF; D gene: -; V gene: TRBV27; J gene: TRBJ2-7
CDR3 protein: CASSLWTSDNNEQFF; D gene: TRBD2; V gene: TRBV18; J gene: TRBJ2-1
CDR3 protein: CASSTGYSYEQYF; D gene: -; V gene: TRBV7-2; J gene: TRBJ2-7
CDR3 protein: CASRHRGTIYEQYF; D gene: TRBD1; V gene: TRBV2; J gene: TRBJ2-7